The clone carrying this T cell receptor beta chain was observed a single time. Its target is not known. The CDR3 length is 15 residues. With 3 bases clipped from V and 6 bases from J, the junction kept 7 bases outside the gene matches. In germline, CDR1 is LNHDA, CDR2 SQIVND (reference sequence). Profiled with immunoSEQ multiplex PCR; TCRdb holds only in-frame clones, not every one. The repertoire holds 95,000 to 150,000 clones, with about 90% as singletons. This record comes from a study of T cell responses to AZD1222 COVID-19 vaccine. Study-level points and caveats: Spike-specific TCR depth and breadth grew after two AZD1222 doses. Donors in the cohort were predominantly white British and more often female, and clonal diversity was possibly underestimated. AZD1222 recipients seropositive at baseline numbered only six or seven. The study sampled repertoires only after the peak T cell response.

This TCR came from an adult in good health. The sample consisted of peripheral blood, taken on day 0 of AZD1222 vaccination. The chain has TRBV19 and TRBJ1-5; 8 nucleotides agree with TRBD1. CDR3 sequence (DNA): TGTGCCAGTAGTATCCCAGGGGGCTCGAGTCAGCCCCAGCATTTT. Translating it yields CASSIPGGSSQPQHF.